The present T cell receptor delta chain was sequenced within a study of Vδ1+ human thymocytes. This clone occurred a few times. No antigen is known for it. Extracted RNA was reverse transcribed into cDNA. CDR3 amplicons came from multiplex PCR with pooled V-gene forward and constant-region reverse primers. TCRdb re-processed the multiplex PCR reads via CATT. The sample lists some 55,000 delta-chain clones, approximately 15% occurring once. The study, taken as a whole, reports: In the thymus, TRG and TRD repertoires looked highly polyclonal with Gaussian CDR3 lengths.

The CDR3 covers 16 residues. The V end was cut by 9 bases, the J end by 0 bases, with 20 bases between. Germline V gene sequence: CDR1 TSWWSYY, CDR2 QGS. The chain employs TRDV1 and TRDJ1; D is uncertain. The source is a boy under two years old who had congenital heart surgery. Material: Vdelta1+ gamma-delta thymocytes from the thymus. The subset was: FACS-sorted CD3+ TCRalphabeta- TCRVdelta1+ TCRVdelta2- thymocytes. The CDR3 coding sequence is TGTGCTCTAACATCTCCCGGCGGGACCTACACCGATAAACTCATCTTT. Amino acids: CALTSPGGTYTDKLIF.